The 27 T cell receptor beta chains in this list originate from one sample, sequenced in a study of molecular identifiers for immune sequencing clone quantification. Via MiXCR, TCRdb re-called the PCR reads, giving one row per CDR3 protein. This table has about 320,000 distinct CDR3 sequences, roughly a quarter appearing once. Sequencing used naive CD8+ T cells from blood, with Jurkat cell RNA spiked in. The subset: FACS-sorted CD8+CD4-CCR7+CD45RA+ naive T cells. The source of these receptors is a human donor in good health. Some libraries in this study had Jurkat cell RNA spiked in.

The sample holds a few counts of this clonotype. The chain has TRBV4-1 and TRBJ1-1; possibly TRBD1 for D (5 bases). In germline, CDR1 is MGHRA, CDR2 YSYEKL. The CDR3 totals 17 residues. Trimming stripped 0 bases from V and 0 bases from J, with 14 bases between. The CDR3 DNA is TGCGCCAGCAGCCAAGATCCCCGCACGGGGCTGAACACTGAAGCTTTCTTT. Translated, it gives CASSQDPRTGLNTEAFF.

About this clonotype: At one of its ends the junction is not consistent with the germline gene, which may arise from a read error. The chain links TRBV7-9 to TRBJ2-5; 10 bases agree with TRBD2. The CDR3 is made up of 15 amino acids. Looked up from germline, CDR1 is SEHNR and CDR2 is FQNEAQ (reference sequence). CDR3 residues: CASSSGLALGEPQYF. The CDR3 region has the DNA TGTGCCAGCAGCTCGGGACTAGCGCTAGGAGAGCCCCAGTACTTC. The full variable domain, in which reference TRBV7-9 and TRBJ2-5 provide the parts outside the CDR3, is DTGVSQNPRHKITKRGQNVTFRCDPISEHNRLYWYRQTLGQGPEFLTYFQNEAQLEKSRLLSDRFSAERPKGSFSTLEIQRTEQGDSAMYLCASSSGLALGEPQYFGPGTRLLVL.

This rearrangement joins TRBV28 to TRBJ2-6; TRBD2 aligns across 14 bases. The CDR3 has 18 residues. The ends lost 7 bases at V and 2 bases at J; junction bases unmatched: 7. Germline V gene data show CDR1 as MDHEN and CDR2 as SYDVKM. CDR3 coding DNA: TGTGCCAGCATCGGGACTAGCGGGAGCATGGCTGGGGCCAACGTCCTGACTTTC. Encoded protein: CASIGTSGSMAGANVLTF.

A note on this clonotype: This may come from a read error, since a much larger clone is one base off. This rearrangement joins TRBV29-1 to TRBJ2-7; 8 nucleotides line up with TRBD1. This CDR3 region has 12 residues. CDR1 SQVTM and CDR2 ANQGSEA come from the germline V gene. CDR3 bases: TGCAGCGTTTTCGACAGGGGCTACGAGCGGTACTTC. Its translation is CSVFDRGYERYF.

To note about this clonotype: A much larger clone differs from this one at a single base, so this may be a read error. In this CDR3 the conserved last residue, phenylalanine or tryptophan, is missing, so a read error is likely. The CDR3 DNA follows: TGTGCCAGCAGCTTTAGCGGGGCGACCCAGTACGTC. Encoded protein: CASSFSGATQYV. This chain joins TRBV13 and TRBJ2-5; the match to TRBD2 covers 8 bases. CDR1 is PRHDT and CDR2 is FYEKMQ in the germline V gene (reference sequence). The CDR3 length is 12 residues. With 3 bases clipped from V and 7 bases from J, the junction kept 1 base outside the gene matches.

In its sample, this clonotype was seen a few times. The J gene is TRBJ2-5, the V gene TRBV20-1; D assignment may be TRBD1 or TRBD2 (6 bases each). The V gene's germline CDR1 is DFQATT and CDR2 SNEGSKA (reference sequence). The CDR3 contains 17 residues. Trimming took 0 bases from V and 0 from J, leaving 17 bases between them. The CDR3 DNA is TGCAGTGCTAGAGATTACCCTCGGGGGCCCAACCAAGAGACCCAGTACTTC. Encoded protein: CSARDYPRGPNQETQYF.

The table lists this clonotype with many counts. The V gene is TRBV7-6, the J gene TRBJ2-3; the D call may be TRBD1 or TRBD2 (6 bases each). From germline, CDR1 is SGHVS and CDR2 FNYEAQ. V shed 1 base and J shed 1 base, with 12 bases lying between them. The CDR3 is 16 residues long. CDR3 sequence reads: CASSLVIGGGTDTQYF. As DNA, the CDR3 is TGTGCCAGCAGCTTAGTCATCGGGGGCGGCACAGATACGCAGTATTTT.

This clonotype was seen more than once but under ten times. The chain joins TRBV12-3 or TRBV12-4 to TRBJ2-2; no definite D call. The CDR3 totals 14 residues. V gave up 0 bases and J gave up 5 bases, with 7 bases separating them. The CDR3 region is CASSLAHRTGELFF. The CDR3, as DNA: TGTGCCAGCAGTTTAGCGCACAGAACCGGGGAGCTGTTTTTT.

The gene calls are TRBV19 and TRBJ2-7, with 7 bases aligning to TRBD2. CDR1 LNHDA and CDR2 SQIVND come from the germline V gene (reference sequence). CDR3 length equals 15 residues. Trimming removed 2 bases from V and 3 bases from J; junction bases left unmatched: 7. The CDR3 sequence is CASSILASGNYEQYF. CDR3 DNA sequence: TGTGCCAGTAGTATACTCGCTAGCGGCAACTACGAGCAGTACTTC.

The CDR3 sequence: CASSYGRASGDSDTQYF. As DNA, the CDR3 is TGTGCCAGCAGTTATGGTCGGGCTAGCGGGGACAGTGATACGCAGTATTTT. The genes are TRBV6-2 or TRBV6-3 and TRBJ2-3, with 9 positions matching TRBD2. The J segment lost 6 bases and the V segment lost 3 bases, leaving 13 bases of the junction unmatched. Germline V gene data show CDR1 as MNHEY and CDR2 as SVGEGT. The CDR3 length is 17 residues.

Worth noting for this clonotype: Likely a read error: the CDR3 ends without its conserved phenylalanine or tryptophan. The V call is TRBV27, the J call TRBJ1-5, with 8 bases aligning to TRBD1. This CDR3 region has 15 residues. The trim removed 6 bases at V and 0 bases at J, leaving 4 bases unmatched. The germline CDR1 and CDR2 sequences are MNHEY and SMNVEV (reference sequence). CDR3 bases: TGTGCCAGCAGGGGGACAGGATCTAGCAATCAGCCCCAGCATCTT. Translating it yields CASRGTGSSNQPQHL.

The chain links TRBV6-5 to TRBJ1-1, with D tentatively TRBD1 (5 bases). The CDR3 runs to 15 residues. The V end lost 8 bases, the J end lost 3 bases, and 19 bases lay between the germline ends. The germline V gene has CDR1 MNHEY and CDR2 SVGAGI. The CDR3 region has the DNA TGTGCCAGCTATGCGGGGCTGGCCTGGGACACTGAAGCTTTCTTT. Translating gives CASYAGLAWDTEAFF.

The V gene is TRBV20-1, the J gene TRBJ1-6; the D gene is possibly TRBD1 (6 bases). The germline V and J ends were trimmed by 3 bases and 7 bases, with 10 bases remaining between them. The germline gives CDR1 DFQATT, CDR2 SNEGSKA (reference sequence). The CDR3 length is 13 residues. CDR3 bases: TGCAGTGCTAGGCCACAGGGAAATTCACCCCTCCACTTT. Translating gives CSARPQGNSPLHF.

This clonotype has at least ten counts. The chain employs TRBV12-3 or TRBV12-4 and TRBJ2-3; the match to TRBD1 covers 7 bases. This CDR3 is built from 15 residues. With V trimmed by 1 base and J by 2 bases, 3 bases remained unmatched. The CDR3: CASSLEGALTDTQYF. The CDR3 bases are TGTGCCAGCAGTTTAGAGGGGGCCCTCACAGATACGCAGTATTTT.

There are many counts of this clonotype. The chain joins TRBV29-1 to TRBJ2-5; 8 bases are a match to TRBD1. Losses at the gene ends were 3 bases for V and 0 bases for J; bases not matched to a gene: 6. The CDR3 has 15 amino acids. CDR1 is SQVTM, CDR2 ANQGSEA, per germline. The CDR3 DNA sequence: TGCAGCGTTGAGGACAGGGCCTCGTACCAAGAGACCCAGTACTTC. Protein product: CSVEDRASYQETQYF.

Regarding this clonotype: A much more abundant neighbour one base away suggests this may be a read error. The chain links TRBV28 to TRBJ2-1, with 7 bases fitting TRBD2. Per germline, CDR1 MDHEN and CDR2 SYDVKM. V gave up 5 bases and J gave up 5 bases; unmatched junction bases: 12. The CDR3 runs 16 residues. The CDR3 loop reads CASSQVPSGTHNEQFF. CDR3 nucleotides: TGTGCCAGCAGTCAGGTTCCTAGCGGAACGCACAATGAGCAGTTCTTC.

The chain has TRBV6-2 or TRBV6-3 and TRBJ2-7; TRBD2 is a possible D gene (8 bases). The CDR3 has 15 amino acids. CDR1 MNHEY and CDR2 SVGEGT come from the germline V gene. The ends were cut back, 6 bases at V and 6 bases at J, with 21 bases in the middle. CDR3 DNA: TGTGCCAGCAGCTACCGGGGGGGACAGATCTGCGAGCAGTACTTC. Protein sequence: CASSYRGGQICEQYF.

This clonotype was seen a handful of times. The gene calls are TRBV20-1 and TRBJ2-4; no reliable D call. CDR1 is DFQATT, CDR2 SNEGSKA, per germline (reference sequence). The germline V and J ends were trimmed by 6 bases and 3 bases, with 27 bases remaining between them. This CDR3 is 18 amino acids long. Here the CDR3 DNA reads TGCAGTGCCCCCTTCCATGGGGTTACCCAATTGGGCAAAAACATTCAGTACTTC. Amino acids: CSAPFHGVTQLGKNIQYF.

This clonotype was found many times. The rearrangement links TRBV4-3 to TRBJ1-1; no reliable D call. CDR3 length: 15 residues. V shed 1 base and J shed 0 bases, with 9 bases lying between them. CDR1 is LGHNA, CDR2 YSLEER, per germline. CDR3 DNA sequence: TGCGCCAGCAGCCAAGGCGGTTTAATGAACACTGAAGCTTTCTTT. Translation: CASSQGGLMNTEAFF.

The chain carries TRBV6-2 or TRBV6-3 and TRBJ2-1; 12 bases map to TRBD2. Trimming took 7 bases from V and 8 from J; bases not matched to a gene: 9. CDR3 length: 15 residues. Germline V gene sequence: CDR1 MNHEY, CDR2 SVGEGT. The CDR3 region has the DNA TGTGCCAGCAACCTTCCGGGACTAGCGGGTTATGAGCAGTTCTTC. Translating gives CASNLPGLAGYEQFF.

V is TRBV10-3 and J is TRBJ1-5; possible D gene TRBD1, 6 bases. The germline gives CDR1 ENHRY, CDR2 SYGVKD. This CDR3 has 12 amino acids. V was trimmed by 8 bases and J by 4 bases, leaving 9 bases between them. The CDR3 coding sequence is TGTGCCATCGCAGGGGTGAATCAGCCCCAGCATTTT. Encoded protein: CAIAGVNQPQHF.

This clonotype was seen a handful of times. The chain joins TRBV5-6 to TRBJ2-6, with D unresolved. Trimming removed 4 bases at V and 3 bases at J, with 11 bases between. Germline CDR1 reads SGHDT; CDR2 reads YYEEEE. This CDR3 has 15 amino acids. CDR3 sequence reads: CASSPEGYGANVLTF. As DNA, the CDR3 is TGTGCCAGCAGCCCTGAAGGGTATGGGGCCAACGTCCTGACTTTC.

Remarks on this clonotype: The conserved phenylalanine or tryptophan normally closing the CDR3 is absent here, so this likely arose from a read error. This chain joins TRBV20-1 and TRBJ2-2; the D is unclear. CDR3 length: 13 residues. Trimming took off 6 bases at V and 6 bases at J, with 14 bases between the two ends. Germline lookup yields CDR1 DFQATT and CDR2 SNEGSKA (reference sequence). In DNA form, the CDR3 reads TGCAGTGCGGGTTACACCTCCGCCGGGGAGCTGTTTTCT. As protein: CSAGYTSAGELFS.

In this sample, this clonotype turned up a few times. This chain joins TRBV12-3 or TRBV12-4 and TRBJ2-5; tentative D call: TRBD2 (7 bases). CDR3 size: 11 residues. V shed 10 bases and J shed 9 bases, with 15 bases lying between them. CDR3 DNA: TGTGCCACCGGGGAGGGGGAGCCCCAGTACTTC. Protein product: CATGEGEPQYF.

This clonotype has ten or more counts. The chain recombines TRBV24-1 with TRBJ2-3; D is perhaps TRBD1 (5 bases). Trimming cost V 3 bases and J 8 bases, with 8 bases left between them. Germline V CDR1 and CDR2: KGHDR, SFDVKD. This CDR3 contains 12 residues. The CDR3 sequence is CATSDDRRTQYF. As DNA, the CDR3 is TGTGCCACCAGTGATGACAGACGTACGCAGTATTTT.

A word on this clonotype: A much bigger clone sits one base away, suggesting this may be a read error. The genes are TRBV5-1 and TRBJ1-3; the D gene is possibly TRBD1 (5 bases). The germline V gene has CDR1 SGHRS and CDR2 YFSETQ. This CDR3 has 15 residues. V lost 3 bases and J lost 0, with 10 bases in between. The CDR3 loop reads CASSSGDASGNTIYF. The CDR3 DNA follows: TGCGCCAGCAGCTCGGGGGATGCCTCTGGAAACACCATATATTTT.

This clonotype has a count of ten or more. This chain uses TRBV4-3 with TRBJ2-3, with D perhaps TRBD1 or TRBD2 (5 bases each). V lost 0 bases, J lost 11 bases, and 15 bases lay in between. CDR3 size: 14 residues. Germline V lookup: CDR1 LGHNA, CDR2 YSLEER. For the CDR3, the DNA is TGCGCCAGCAGCCAAGACCGGGACCCACGAGGGCAGTATTTT. Amino acid sequence: CASSQDRDPRGQYF.